Here is one T cell receptor (beta chain) with its context. What it binds is not known. The repertoire was sequenced with immunoSEQ multiplex PCR; TCRdb's copy has only in-frame clones and lacks some. In the table there are under 40,000 clones, approximately 89% of which are singletons. This sample is part of a study of OX40 agonist ivuxolimab in advanced cancers. Findings and caveats of the study: Clonal expansion among partial responders at 0.1-3.0 mg/kg ranked near the lowest.

V lost 6 bases to trimming and J lost 8 bases, with 16 bases between them. CDR3 size: 13 residues. The germline V gene has CDR1 KGHSH and CDR2 LQKENI. The input for sequencing was CD4+ or CD8+ T cells sorted from blood, taken in a trial of the OX40 agonist ivuxolimab. The TCR originated in an adult with an advanced solid tumor such as melanoma, head and neck, liver or kidney cancer. J is TRBJ1-1 and V is TRBV18, with D hard to call. The DNA for the CDR3 is TGTGCCAGCTCCGGTGGTAGGAAGGGCGAAGCTTTCTTT. It specifies CASSGGRKGEAFF.